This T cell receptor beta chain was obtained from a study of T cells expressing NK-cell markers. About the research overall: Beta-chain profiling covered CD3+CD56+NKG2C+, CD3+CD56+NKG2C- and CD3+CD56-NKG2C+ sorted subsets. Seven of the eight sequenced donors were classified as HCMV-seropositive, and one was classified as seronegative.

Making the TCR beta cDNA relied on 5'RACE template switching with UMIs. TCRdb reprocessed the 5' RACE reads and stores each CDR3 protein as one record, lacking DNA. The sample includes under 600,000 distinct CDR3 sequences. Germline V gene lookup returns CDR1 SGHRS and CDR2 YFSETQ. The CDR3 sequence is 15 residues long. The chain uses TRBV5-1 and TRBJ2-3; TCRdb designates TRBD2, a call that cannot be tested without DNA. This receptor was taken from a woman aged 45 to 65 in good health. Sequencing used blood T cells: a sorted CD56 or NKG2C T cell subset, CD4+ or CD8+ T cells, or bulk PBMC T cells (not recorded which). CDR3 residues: CASSLPAGAGDTQYF.